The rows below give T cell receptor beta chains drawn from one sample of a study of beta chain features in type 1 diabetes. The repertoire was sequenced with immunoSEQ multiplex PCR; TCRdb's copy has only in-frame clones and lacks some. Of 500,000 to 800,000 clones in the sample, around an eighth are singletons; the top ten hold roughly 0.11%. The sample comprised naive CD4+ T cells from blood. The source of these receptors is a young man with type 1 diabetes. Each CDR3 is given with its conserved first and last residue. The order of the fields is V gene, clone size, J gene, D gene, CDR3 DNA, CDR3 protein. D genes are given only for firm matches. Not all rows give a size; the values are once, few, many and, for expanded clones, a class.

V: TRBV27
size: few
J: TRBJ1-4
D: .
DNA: TGTGCCAGCAGTTTATGGGGCCTTCGGGGGCGGTCAACTAATGAAAAACTGTTTTTT
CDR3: CASSLWGLRGRSTNEKLFF

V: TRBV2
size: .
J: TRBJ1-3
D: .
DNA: TGTGCCAGCAGTGAGGGTAACTCTGGAAACACCATATATTTT
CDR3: CASSEGNSGNTIYF

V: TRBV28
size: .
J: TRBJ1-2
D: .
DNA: TGTGCCAGCGAAGATGGCAGAATGGGTGGTGGCTACACCTTC
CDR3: CASEDGRMGGGYTF

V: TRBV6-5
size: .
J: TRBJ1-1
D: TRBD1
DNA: TGTGCCAGCAGAAAAGGACAGGGAGCCACTGAAGCTTTCTTT
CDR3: CASRKGQGATEAFF

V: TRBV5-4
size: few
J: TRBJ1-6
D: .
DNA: TGTGCCACCTCGTGGAATAATTCACCCCTCCACTTT
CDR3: CATSWNNSPLHF

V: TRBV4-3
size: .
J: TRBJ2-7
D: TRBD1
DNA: TGCGCCAGCAGCCAATGGACAGGGGGGTACGAGCAGTACTTC
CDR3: CASSQWTGGYEQYF

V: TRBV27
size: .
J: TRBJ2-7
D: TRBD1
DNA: TGTGCCAGCAGTAGGCGGGACAGGGACTACGAGCAGTACTTC
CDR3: CASSRRDRDYEQYF

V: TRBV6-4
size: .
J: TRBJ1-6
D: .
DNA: TGTGCCAGCAGAGGCGATGGGACACAAGCCCTCCACTTT
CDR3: CASRGDGTQALHF

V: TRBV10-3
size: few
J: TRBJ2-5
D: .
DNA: TGTGCCATCAGTGATTTCGGGGCGGTAGGTGAAGAGACCCAGTACTTC
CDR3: CAISDFGAVGEETQYF

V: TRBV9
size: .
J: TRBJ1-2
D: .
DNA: TGTGCCAGCAGCCCCGGGCCAGCTGGGGGCTACACCTTC
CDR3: CASSPGPAGGYTF

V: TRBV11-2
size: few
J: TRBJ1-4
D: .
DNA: TGTGCCAGCAGCTTAGTTGCCTTGGGGTTCAAGGCAGATGAAAAACTGTTTTTT
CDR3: CASSLVALGFKADEKLFF

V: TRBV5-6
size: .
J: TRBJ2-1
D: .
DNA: TGTGCCAGCAGCTCGGGACTGTCGCAGTTCTTC
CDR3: CASSSGLSQFF

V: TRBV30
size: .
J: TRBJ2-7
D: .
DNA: TGTGCCTGGAGTGTACAAGTGGAATCGTGGGTTTTT
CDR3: CAWSVQVESWVF

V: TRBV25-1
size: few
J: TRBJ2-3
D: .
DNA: TGTGCCAGCAGTGGCCCGAGGATCACAGATACGCAGTATTTT
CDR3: CASSGPRITDTQYF

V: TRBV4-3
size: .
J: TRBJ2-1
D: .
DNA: TGCGCCAGCAGCCAAAGTGTGCCGCGGGGATCCCAGGGGAGGTACAATGAGCAGTTCTTC
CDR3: CASSQSVPRGSQGRYNEQFF

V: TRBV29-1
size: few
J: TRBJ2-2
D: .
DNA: TGCAGCGTCGTTCTGGGACCGCAAACCGGGGAGCTGTTTTTT
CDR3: CSVVLGPQTGELFF

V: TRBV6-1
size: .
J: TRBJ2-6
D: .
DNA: TGTGCCAGCAGTACCGAGGGCCCTGGGGCCAACGTCCTGACTTTC
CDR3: CASSTEGPGANVLTF

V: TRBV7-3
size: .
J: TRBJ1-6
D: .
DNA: TGTGCCAGCAGCCCGGACAGAGATCATCCGCCGGACGACTTT
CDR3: CASSPDRDHPPDDF

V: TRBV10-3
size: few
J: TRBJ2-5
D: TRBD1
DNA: TGTGCCATCAGTGGGACAGGGGAAGAGACCCAGTACTTC
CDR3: CAISGTGEETQYF

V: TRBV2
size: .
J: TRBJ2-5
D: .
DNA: TGTGCCAGCAGTGAGAATGGACGGAAAGAGACCCAGTACTTC
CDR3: CASSENGRKETQYF

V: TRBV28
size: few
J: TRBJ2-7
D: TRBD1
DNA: TGTGCCAGCAGCCCGGGACAGCGCTACGAGCAGTACTTC
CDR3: CASSPGQRYEQYF

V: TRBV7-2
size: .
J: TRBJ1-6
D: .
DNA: TGTGCCAGCAGCTTAGCCGCTGGAACACCCCTCCACTTT
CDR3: CASSLAAGTPLHF

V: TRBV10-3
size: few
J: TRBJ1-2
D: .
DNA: TGTGCCATCAGACGATTTCACCCGGACAGCCAATACTATGGCTACACCTTC
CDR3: CAIRRFHPDSQYYGYTF

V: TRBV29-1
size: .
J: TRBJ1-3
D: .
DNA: TGCAGCGCCTCACTTATGGGAAACTCTGGAAACACCATATATTTT
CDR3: CSASLMGNSGNTIYF

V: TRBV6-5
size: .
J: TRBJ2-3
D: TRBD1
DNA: TGTGCCAGCAGTTACTCCTTGGGACAGTCTACAGATACGCAGTATTTT
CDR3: CASSYSLGQSTDTQYF

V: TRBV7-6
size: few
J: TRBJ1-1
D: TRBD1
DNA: TGTGCCAGCAGCCAGGGGGGACCTGAAGCTTTCTTT
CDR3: CASSQGGPEAFF

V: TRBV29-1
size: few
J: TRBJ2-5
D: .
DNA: TGCAGCGTTACCTGGGGGAGTCGGGTAGAGACCCAGTACTTC
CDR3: CSVTWGSRVETQYF

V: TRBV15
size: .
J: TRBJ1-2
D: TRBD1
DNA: TGTGCCACCAGCGATTGGACAGGGGGCTCGGACGGCTACACCTTC
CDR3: CATSDWTGGSDGYTF

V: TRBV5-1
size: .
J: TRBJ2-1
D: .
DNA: TGCGCCAGCAGCCAAACACTCTCGGGAAGGTCACAGTTCTTC
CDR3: CASSQTLSGRSQFF

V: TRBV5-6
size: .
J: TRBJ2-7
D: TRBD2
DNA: TGTGCCAGCAGCTCCAGCGGGGGGAGCGACGAGCAGTACTTC
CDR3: CASSSSGGSDEQYF

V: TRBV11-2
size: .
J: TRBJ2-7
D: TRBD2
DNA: TGTGCCAGCAGCTTAGATGGTGGACTAGCCTACGAGCAGTACTTC
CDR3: CASSLDGGLAYEQYF

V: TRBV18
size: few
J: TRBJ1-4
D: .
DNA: TGTGCCAGCTCACCAGGAGGATTAGGCAATGAAAAACTGTTTTTT
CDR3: CASSPGGLGNEKLFF

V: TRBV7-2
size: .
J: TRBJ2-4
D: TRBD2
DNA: TGTGCCAGCAGCTTAGGACTAGCGTCTTTAGCCAAAAACATTCAGTACTTC
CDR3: CASSLGLASLAKNIQYF

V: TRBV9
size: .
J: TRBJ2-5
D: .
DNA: TGTGCCAGCAGCCCTGACAGGTACCAAGAGACCCAGTACTTC
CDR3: CASSPDRYQETQYF

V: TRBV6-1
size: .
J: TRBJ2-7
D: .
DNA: TGTGCCAGCAGTGTCGACCTCGGACAGTACTACGAGCAGTACTTC
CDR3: CASSVDLGQYYEQYF

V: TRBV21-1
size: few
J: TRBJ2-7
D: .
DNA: TGTGCCAGCAGCAATTGGGGGGCTAGCTCCTACGAGCAGTACTTC
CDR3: CASSNWGASSYEQYF

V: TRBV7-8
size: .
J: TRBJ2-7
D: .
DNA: TGTGCCAGCACCTCCGGGCAGCCGGGGATGTGGCAGTACTTC
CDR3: CASTSGQPGMWQYF

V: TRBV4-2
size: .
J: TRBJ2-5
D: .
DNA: TGTGCCAGCAGCCAAGGGACAGCCCAAGAGACCCAGTACTTC
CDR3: CASSQGTAQETQYF

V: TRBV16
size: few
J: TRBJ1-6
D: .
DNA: TGTGCCAGCAGCCAATCATGGCGCAGGGGATATAATTCACCCCTCCACTTT
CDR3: CASSQSWRRGYNSPLHF

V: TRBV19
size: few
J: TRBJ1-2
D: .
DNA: TGTGCCAGTAGTGTCGGACACCGCTATGGCTACACCTTC
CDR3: CASSVGHRYGYTF

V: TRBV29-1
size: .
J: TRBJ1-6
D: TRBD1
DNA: TGCAGCGTCACGACAGGGGTTAACGGTTCACCCCTCCACTTT
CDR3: CSVTTGVNGSPLHF